This T cell receptor beta chain derives from a study of shared clonotypes between healthy human individuals. Across the whole study: Each donor's CD8 memory used one plate, CD8 naive two, each CD4 subset three.

The germline V gene has CDR1 MNHNS and CDR2 SASEGT. V shed 5 bases and J shed 5 bases, with 15 bases lying between them. This CDR3 has 14 residues. General study findings and limits: Represented diversity, genetic and exposure-history alike, was limited by few donors.

On this clone: The antigen remains unidentified.

Profiled with immunoSEQ multiplex PCR; TCRdb holds only in-frame clones, not every one. The sample holds about 1 million clones, approximately 68% seen once. Sequencing input: memory CD4+ T cells sorted from blood. Specified subset: CD45RA-negative fraction. The receptor was derived from a man aged 18 to 29 in good health. V usage is TRBV6-1 and J usage is TRBJ2-5; tentative D call: TRBD1 (6 bases). The CDR3 DNA reads TGTGCCAGCAGTCCTACAGGGAGCCGGGAGACCCAGTACTTC. It encodes CASSPTGSRETQYF.